The 14 T cell receptor beta chains listed next were all sequenced from one sample in a study of blood T cells in healthy people across ages. Then a second PCR, running about 6 to 12 cycles, was carried out with a sample-barcoded 5' primer and a J-beta primer mix. TCRdb re-called the 5' RACE reads through MiXCR, storing one row per CDR3 protein. The table has around 780,000 distinct CDR3 sequences, approximately 53% seen once. Material for sequencing was blood. These receptors all stem from a man aged 40-55 years in good health.

Only a few counts were recorded for this clonotype. The V gene is TRBV2, the J gene TRBJ1-1; no definite D call. The CDR3 has 11 residues. Germline CDR1 is SNHLY and CDR2 is FYNNEI. V lost 1 base, J lost 5 bases, and 2 bases lay in between. The CDR3 region has the DNA TGTGCCAGCAGTGAAGGAACTGAAGCTTTCTTT. It yields the protein CASSEGTEAFF.

This clonotype was seen more than once but under ten times. The CDR3 loop is CASSFRGTGSYEQYF. The CDR3 nucleotides are TGTGCCAGCAGTTTTCGAGGGACAGGTTCCTACGAGCAGTACTTC. This chain links TRBV28 with TRBJ2-7, with TRBD1 matching 8 bases. Germline V gene lookup returns CDR1 MDHEN and CDR2 SYDVKM. The J segment lost 1 base and the V segment lost 3 bases, leaving 5 bases of the junction unmatched. This CDR3 contains 15 residues.

The gene calls are TRBV29-1 and TRBJ1-1, with a weak D call TRBD1 (5 bases). This CDR3 is built from 14 residues. V gave up 7 bases and J gave up 1 base, with 16 bases separating them. In germline, CDR1 is SQVTM, CDR2 ANQGSEA. CDR3 sequence reads: CSARRGGENTEAFF. CDR3 bases: TGCAGCGCCCGGCGGGGGGGGGAGAACACTGAAGCTTTCTTT.

This chain connects TRBV27 to TRBJ2-3; D possibly matches TRBD1 or TRBD2 (6 bases each). Germline lookup yields CDR1 MNHEY and CDR2 SMNVEV (reference sequence). This CDR3 has 15 residues. V was cut by 3 bases and J by 4 bases, with 14 bases left in between. CDR3 sequence (DNA): TGTGCCAGCAGTTTGAGGGGGGAAAGGGCAGATACGCAGTATTTT. Amino acid sequence: CASSLRGERADTQYF.

J is TRBJ1-6 and V is TRBV7-6, with D unresolved. The CDR3 spans 12 residues. Germline V gene lookup returns CDR1 SGHVS and CDR2 FNYEAQ. V was clipped by 5 bases and J by 4 bases, with 3 bases between them. CDR3 loop: CASSHYNSPLHF. CDR3 DNA sequence: TGTGCCAGCAGCCATTATAATTCACCCCTCCACTTT.

The V and J genes are TRBV28 and TRBJ2-1; D is perhaps TRBD1 or TRBD2 (5 bases each). The V and J ends lost 8 bases and 11 bases respectively, with 19 bases between them. CDR1 and CDR2 from the germline V gene are MDHEN and SYDVKM. This CDR3 is built from 13 residues. As DNA, the CDR3 is TGTGCCAGCCGCTTGGGGACGTGGAGCAAGCAGTTCTTC. It codes for CASRLGTWSKQFF.

In this sample, this clonotype turned up a few times. The chain couples TRBV7-8 to TRBJ2-5; no clear D. V lost 5 bases, J lost 0 bases, and 7 bases lay in between. Germline lookup yields CDR1 SGHVS and CDR2 FQNEAQ. This CDR3 comprises 13 residues. The DNA of the CDR3 is TGTGCCAGCAGCGGTTGGAACCAAGAGACCCAGTACTTC. Translating gives CASSGWNQETQYF.

This clonotype has just a few counts. DNA for the CDR3: TGTGCCAGCAGTCGGGATTCTCTTATGGACGAGCAGTACTTC. Translation: CASSRDSLMDEQYF. The V gene is TRBV5-5, the J gene TRBJ2-7; tentatively, D is TRBD2 (5 bases). Germline assignment: CDR1 SGHKS and CDR2 YYEKEE (reference sequence). This CDR3 is built from 14 residues. V gave up 5 bases and J gave up 5 bases, with 17 bases separating them. Full variable domain (outside the CDR3, taken from reference TRBV5-5 and TRBJ2-7): DAGVTQSPTHLIKTRGQQVTLRCSPISGHKSVSWYQQVLGQGPQFIFQYYEKEERGRGNFPDRFSARQFPNYSSELNVNALLLGDSALYLCASSRDSLMDEQYFGPGTRLTVT.

V usage is TRBV20-1 and J usage is TRBJ2-1, with 7 bases identical to TRBD2. V was clipped by 3 bases and J by 0 bases; unmatched bases: 8. Germline V lookup: CDR1 DFQATT, CDR2 SNEGSKA (reference sequence). CDR3 length: 16 amino acids. The CDR3 region is CSARPSGGGSYNEQFF. The CDR3 DNA sequence: TGCAGTGCTAGGCCTAGTGGCGGGGGCTCCTACAATGAGCAGTTCTTC.

The chain combines TRBV7-9 with TRBJ2-1, with D possibly being TRBD2 (6 bases). Trimming pared 3 bases from V and 8 bases from J, leaving 20 bases between. CDR1 and CDR2 from the germline V gene are SEHNR and FQNEAQ (reference sequence). CDR3 size: 16 residues. CDR3 DNA: TGTGCCAGCAGCTTCCGACTAGAATTACTGAACGATGAGCAGTTCTTC. Protein: CASSFRLELLNDEQFF.

The gene calls are TRBV14 and TRBJ2-1, with 7 bases fitting TRBD1. The J call is doubtful: the DNA matches TRBJ2-7 better. Germline V gene data show CDR1 as SGHDN and CDR2 as FVKESK. This CDR3 comprises 16 residues. CDR3 bases: TGTGCCAGCAGCCAATTAACAGGGGTCTCCTACAATGAGCAGTACTTC. It translates to CASSQLTGVSYNEQYF.

A few counts support this clonotype. The chain couples TRBV24-1 to TRBJ2-1; D possibly corresponds to TRBD1 (6 bases). Trimming left V 5 bases short and J 5 bases short, with 9 bases between. CDR1 is KGHDR, CDR2 SFDVKD, per germline. This CDR3 has 13 residues. The chain's CDR3 is CATSARDNNEQFF. CDR3 nucleotides: TGTGCCACCAGTGCGAGGGACAACAATGAGCAGTTCTTC.

There are a few counts of this clonotype. The rearrangement links TRBV10-3 to TRBJ1-6; D unresolved. Per the germline V gene, CDR1 is ENHRY and CDR2 is SYGVKD. Trimming pared 3 bases from V and 5 bases from J, leaving 17 bases between. CDR3 size: 17 residues. CDR3 sequence (DNA): TGTGCCATCAGTGACCTCGGCGGGAGCCTCAATAATTCACCCCTCCACTTT. The encoded protein is CAISDLGGSLNNSPLHF.

This clonotype was found once. This chain joins TRBV9 and TRBJ2-1; 12 bases are shared with TRBD1. The CDR3 runs 19 residues. V lost 1 base to trimming and J lost 5 bases; unmatched junction nucleotides: 13. Germline CDR1 and CDR2: SGDLS and YYNGEE. Written as DNA, the CDR3 is TGTGCCAGCAGCGTATCCCAGTCCGGGACAGGGGGCAACGACAATGAGCAGTTCTTC. It translates to CASSVSQSGTGGNDNEQFF.